A selection of T cell receptor beta chains follows, all from one sample in a study of blood T cell repertoires in COVID-19. Repertoires were generated with immunoSEQ multiplex PCR, while TCRdb's copy carries only in-frame clones and drops some. The sample lists 180,000 or so clones; more than 70% were seen once. Material for sequencing was PBMCs or T cells enriched from blood (not recorded which). The origin of the receptors is a man aged 40-50 years who had recovered from COVID-19. Both conserved end residues are part of each CDR3. A D gene is named only where the DNA matches it firmly. Not every row has a clone size; where given, it reads once, few, many or a size class.

V gene,J gene,clone size,D gene,CDR3 protein,CDR3 DNA
TRBV30,TRBJ2-1,-,TRBD2,CAWSRTSGRAGEQFF,TGTGCCTGGAGTCGGACTAGCGGGAGGGCCGGGGAGCAGTTCTTC
TRBV6-2/TRBV6-3,TRBJ2-2,-,TRBD2,CASSLRVAAGHTGELFF,TGTGCCAGCAGCCTTCGGGTAGCAGCGGGGCACACCGGGGAGCTGTTTTTT
TRBV5-1,TRBJ1-1,-,-,CASSLDPGDTEAFF,TGCGCCAGCAGCTTGGATCCGGGGGACACTGAAGCTTTCTTT
TRBV30,TRBJ2-2,-,TRBD1,CAWKSTGGSSGELFF,TGTGCCTGGAAATCGACAGGGGGGTCGTCCGGGGAGCTGTTTTTT
TRBV7-9,TRBJ1-1,-,TRBD1,CASSFPTGGTNTEAFF,TGTGCCAGCAGCTTCCCCACAGGGGGAACGAACACTGAAGCTTTCTTT
TRBV28,TRBJ2-4,-,TRBD2,CASSSAGVSQWDF,TGTGCCAGCAGTAGCGCGGGGGTCTCTCAGTGGGACTTC
TRBV7-3,TRBJ2-2,-,-,CASSQGALAGELFF,TGTGCCAGCAGCCAAGGGGCGCTGGCCGGGGAGCTGTTTTTT
TRBV27,TRBJ1-5,-,-,CASSLDKYSNQPQHF,TGTGCCAGCAGTTTAGACAAATATAGCAATCAGCCCCAGCATTTT
TRBV30,TRBJ2-1,-,-,CAWSRNNNEQFF,TGTGCCTGGAGCCGCAACAACAATGAGCAGTTCTTC
TRBV3-1/TRBV3-2,TRBJ1-1,-,TRBD1,CASSAWTGENTEAFF,TGTGCCAGCAGCGCTTGGACAGGGGAGAACACTGAAGCTTTCTTT
TRBV5-1,TRBJ2-7,few,TRBD2,CASSTGTSGYEQYF,TGCGCCAGCAGCACCGGGACTAGCGGATACGAGCAGTACTTC
TRBV28,TRBJ1-1,-,-,CATDDPQGSAEAFF,TGTGCCACCGATGACCCTCAGGGAAGTGCTGAAGCTTTCTTT
TRBV6-5,TRBJ1-6,-,-,CASSYRGTGNSPLHF,TGTGCCAGCAGTTACAGGGGAACAGGGAATTCACCCCTCCACTTT
TRBV29-1,TRBJ1-3,-,TRBD1,CSVDVGGVGNTIYF,TGCAGCGTTGATGTAGGGGGCGTGGGAAACACCATATATTTT
TRBV15,TRBJ2-7,-,TRBD1,CATADRHQVYEQYF,TGTGCCACCGCGGACAGGCATCAGGTCTACGAGCAGTACTTC
TRBV14,TRBJ1-3,-,-,CASSLRQFSGNTIYF,TGTGCCAGCAGCCTCCGACAGTTCTCTGGAAACACCATATATTTT
TRBV6-6,TRBJ2-1,-,TRBD2,CASSPKGLAGGPYNEQFF,TGTGCCAGCAGTCCTAAGGGACTAGCGGGAGGGCCCTACAATGAGCAGTTCTTC
TRBV12-5,TRBJ1-1,-,-,CASGLLPEAFF,TGTGCTAGTGGTTTGCTCCCCGAAGCTTTCTTT
TRBV3-1/TRBV3-2,TRBJ2-1,-,TRBD2,CASSQDLAGATEQFF,TGTGCCAGCAGCCAAGATCTAGCGGGAGCTACGGAGCAGTTCTTC
TRBV11-2,TRBJ2-1,-,-,CASSRGDAYNEQFF,TGTGCCAGCAGCCGCGGGGACGCCTACAATGAGCAGTTCTTC
TRBV19,TRBJ1-3,-,-,CASSPAGISGNTIYF,TGTGCCAGTAGTCCCGCCGGGATCTCTGGAAACACCATATATTTT
TRBV25-1,TRBJ2-1,-,TRBD2,CASSGLAGGSNEQFF,TGTGCCAGCAGTGGACTAGCGGGGGGCTCCAATGAGCAGTTCTTC
TRBV27,TRBJ2-5,-,-,CASSASLPGGWETQYF,TGTGCCAGCAGTGCCTCGCTCCCCGGTGGTTGGGAGACCCAGTACTTC
TRBV7-2,TRBJ2-7,-,TRBD1,CASSLLHSGTGIYEQYF,TGTGCCAGCAGCTTACTTCACTCCGGGACAGGAATATACGAGCAGTACTTC